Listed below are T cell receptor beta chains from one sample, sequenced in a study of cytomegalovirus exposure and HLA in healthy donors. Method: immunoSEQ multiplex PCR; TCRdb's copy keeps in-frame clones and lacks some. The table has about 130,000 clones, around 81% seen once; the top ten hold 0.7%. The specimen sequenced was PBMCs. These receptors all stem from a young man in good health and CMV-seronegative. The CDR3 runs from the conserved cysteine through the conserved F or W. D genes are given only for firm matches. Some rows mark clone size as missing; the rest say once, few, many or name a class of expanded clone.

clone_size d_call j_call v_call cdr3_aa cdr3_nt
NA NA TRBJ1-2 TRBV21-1 CASSKAGEGVALNGYTF TGTGCCAGCAGCAAAGCTGGGGAGGGCGTCGCACTCAATGGCTACACCTTC
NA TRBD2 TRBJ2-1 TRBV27 CASSFDRTSGGARFF TGTGCCAGCAGTTTTGACCGGACTAGCGGGGGGGCTCGGTTCTTC
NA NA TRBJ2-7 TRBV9 CASSVGLDAGGSYEQYF TGTGCCAGCAGCGTAGGGCTCGATGCAGGGGGGTCCTACGAGCAGTACTTC
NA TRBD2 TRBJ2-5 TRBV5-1 CASSLVGAGTSGTAGETQYF TGCGCCAGCAGCTTGGTAGGGGCTGGGACTAGCGGGACGGCTGGAGAGACCCAGTACTTC
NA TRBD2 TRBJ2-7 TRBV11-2 CASSSRLAPTYEQYF TGTGCCAGCAGCTCCCGACTAGCACCTACCTACGAGCAGTACTTC
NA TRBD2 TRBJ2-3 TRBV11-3 CASSSGRGTSGDTQYF TGTGCCAGCAGCTCTGGAAGAGGGACTAGTGGTGATACGCAGTATTTT
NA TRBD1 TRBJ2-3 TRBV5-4 CASSLAGGGADTQYF TGTGCCAGCAGCTTGGCAGGGGGCGGAGCGGATACGCAGTATTTT
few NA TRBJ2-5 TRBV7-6 CASSLNVDQETQYF TGTGCCAGCAGCCTCAACGTAGACCAAGAGACCCAGTACTTC
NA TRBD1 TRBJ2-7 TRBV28 CASSFHIYRDSYEQYF TGTGCCAGCAGTTTTCATATTTATCGGGACAGCTACGAGCAGTACTTC
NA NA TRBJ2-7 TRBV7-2 CASSLAASKSYEQYF TGTGCCAGCAGCTTAGCGGCTAGTAAATCCTACGAGCAGTACTTC
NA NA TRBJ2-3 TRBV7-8 CASSPGVRTDTQYF TGTGCCAGCAGCCCAGGGGTACGGACAGATACGCAGTATTTT
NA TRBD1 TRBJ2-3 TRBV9 CASSTPGQGSDTQYF TGTGCCAGCAGCACACCGGGACAGGGCTCTGATACGCAGTATTTT
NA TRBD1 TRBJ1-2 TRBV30 CAWSRDRTNYGYTF TGTGCCTGGAGCCGGGACAGAACTAACTATGGCTACACCTTC
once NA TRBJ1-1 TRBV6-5 CASSAIGHTEAFF TGTGCCAGCAGCGCGATCGGTCACACTGAAGCTTTCTTT
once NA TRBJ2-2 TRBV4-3 CASSQDSRQIFNTGELFF TGCGCCAGCAGCCAAGATTCGAGGCAGATATTTAACACCGGGGAGCTGTTTTTT
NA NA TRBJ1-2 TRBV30 CAWSGGGLGYGYTF TGTGCCTGGAGTGGGGGGGGCCTTGGCTATGGCTACACCTTC
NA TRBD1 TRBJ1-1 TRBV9 CASSVGQGVSTEAFF TGTGCCAGCAGCGTGGGGCAGGGGGTAAGCACTGAAGCTTTCTTT
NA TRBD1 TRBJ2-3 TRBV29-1 CSVGGTGATDTQYF TGCAGCGTAGGCGGGACAGGGGCCACAGATACGCAGTATTTT
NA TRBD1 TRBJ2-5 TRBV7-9 CASSSGQRQETQYF TGTGCCAGCAGCTCGGGACAGAGACAAGAGACCCAGTACTTC
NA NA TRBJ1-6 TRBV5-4 CASTAMGADSPLHF TGTGCCAGTACGGCAATGGGGGCCGATTCACCCCTCCACTTT
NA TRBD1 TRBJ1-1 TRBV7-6 CASSAIDRGSTEAFF TGTGCCAGCAGCGCCATCGACAGGGGGTCCACTGAAGCTTTCTTT
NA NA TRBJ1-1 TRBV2 CASSEDGKVMRASEAEAFF TGTGCCAGCAGTGAAGACGGCAAAGTTATGAGAGCCTCTGAGGCTGAAGCTTTCTTT
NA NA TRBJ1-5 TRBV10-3 CAISEGQVQPQHF TGTGCCATCAGTGAGGGTCAGGTCCAGCCCCAGCATTTT
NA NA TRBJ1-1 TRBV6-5 CATKRGSRWNTEAFF TGTGCCACCAAAAGGGGGTCCCGGTGGAACACTGAAGCTTTCTTT
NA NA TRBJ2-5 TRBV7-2 CASRGGAEETQYF TGTGCCAGCAGAGGGGGGGCCGAAGAGACCCAGTACTTC
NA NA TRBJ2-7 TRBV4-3 CASSQNRVSYEQYF TGCGCCAGCAGCCAAAACAGGGTCTCCTACGAGCAGTACTTC
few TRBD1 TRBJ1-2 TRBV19 CASRAPSKTDRTNYGYTF TGTGCCAGTAGAGCCCCCTCCAAAACGGACAGGACCAACTATGGCTACACCTTC
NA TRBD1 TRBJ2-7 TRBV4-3 CASSQDRGSYEQYF TGCGCCAGCAGCCAGGACAGGGGCTCCTACGAGCAGTACTTC
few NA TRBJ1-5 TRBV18 CASSPPNGNQPQHF TGTGCCAGCTCACCACCAAACGGGAATCAGCCCCAGCATTTT
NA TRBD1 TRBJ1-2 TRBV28 CASISRGRNYGYTF TGTGCCAGCATTAGCAGGGGGCGTAACTATGGCTACACCTTC
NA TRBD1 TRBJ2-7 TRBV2 CASRLRDRDYEQYF TGTGCCAGCAGACTCCGGGACAGAGACTACGAGCAGTACTTC
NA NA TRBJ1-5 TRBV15 CATSRDPGGGNQPQHF TGTGCCACCAGCAGAGATCCGGGGGGTGGCAATCAGCCCCAGCATTTT
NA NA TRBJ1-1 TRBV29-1 CSSGGNLNTEAFF TGCAGCTCCGGGGGGAACCTGAACACTGAAGCTTTCTTT
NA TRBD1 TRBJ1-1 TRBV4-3 CASSQDLGTGGLNTEAFF TGCGCCAGCAGCCAAGATCTGGGCACAGGGGGCCTGAACACTGAAGCTTTCTTT
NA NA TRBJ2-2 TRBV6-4 CASSVGPIGSGELFF TGTGCCAGCAGTGTTGGGCCCATTGGTTCCGGGGAGCTGTTTTTT
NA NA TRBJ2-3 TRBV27 CASRLTDTQYF TGTGCCAGCAGACTGACAGATACGCAGTATTTT
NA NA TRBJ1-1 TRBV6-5 CASSEDPGITEAFF TGTGCCAGCAGTGAAGATCCGGGAATAACTGAAGCTTTCTTT
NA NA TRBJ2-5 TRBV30 CAWRVRSGETQYF TGTGCCTGGAGAGTCCGCTCCGGGGAGACCCAGTACTTC
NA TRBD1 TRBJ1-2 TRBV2 CASSPIRDRVLGYTF TGTGCCAGCAGCCCTATTCGTGACAGGGTACTTGGCTACACCTTC
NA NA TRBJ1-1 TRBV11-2 CASSHYRGLNTEAFF TGTGCCAGCAGCCACTATAGGGGATTGAACACTGAAGCTTTCTTT
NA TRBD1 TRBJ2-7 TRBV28 CASRNHRGNEQYF TGTGCCAGCAGAAACCACAGGGGGAACGAGCAGTACTTC
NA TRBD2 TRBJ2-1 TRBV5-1 CASSLASGGLSEQFF TGCGCCAGCAGCTTGGCCAGCGGGGGCCTCTCGGAGCAGTTCTTC
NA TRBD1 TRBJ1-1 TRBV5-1 CASTMGQDNTEAFF TGCGCCAGCACCATGGGACAGGATAACACTGAAGCTTTCTTT
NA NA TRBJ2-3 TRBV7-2 CASSPLAPGGTQYF TGTGCCAGCAGCCCCCTTGCTCCCGGCGGTACGCAGTATTTT
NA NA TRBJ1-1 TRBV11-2 CASSLVRGRVETDTEAFF TGTGCCAGCAGCTTAGTTCGAGGGAGGGTGGAAACAGACACTGAAGCTTTCTTT
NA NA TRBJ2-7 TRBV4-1 CASSQGPGSSYEQYF TGCGCCAGCAGCCAAGGGCCCGGGAGCTCCTACGAGCAGTACTTC
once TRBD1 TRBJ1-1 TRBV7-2 CASSLPMGTGLNTEAFF TGTGCCAGCAGCTTACCGATGGGGACAGGACTGAACACTGAAGCTTTCTTT
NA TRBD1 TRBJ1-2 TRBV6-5 CASSHGTGTFYGYTF TGTGCCAGCAGCCATGGGACAGGGACGTTTTATGGCTACACCTTC
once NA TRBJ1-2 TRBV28 CASSLAPENYGYTF TGTGCCAGCAGTTTAGCCCCTGAGAACTATGGCTACACCTTC
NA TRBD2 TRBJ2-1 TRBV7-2 CASSLGGGILTMRQFF TGTGCCAGCAGCTTAGGCGGGGGAATTCTCACAATGAGGCAGTTCTTC
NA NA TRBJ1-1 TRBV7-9 CASSQNTEAFF TGTGCCAGCAGCCAGAACACTGAAGCTTTCTTT
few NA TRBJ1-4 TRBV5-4 CASSLQGSTNEKLFF TGTGCCAGCAGTTTGCAGGGGTCAACTAATGAAAAACTGTTTTTT